The T cell receptor beta chain described here comes from a study of cytotoxic CD8 clonotypes in ibrutinib-treated CLL. Overall study: Partial responses totalled approximately 24 and complete responses 2; after median approximately 6 years, roughly 14 remained remitted and approximately 12 progressed. Study-level findings and limits: For progressing versus sustained-remission patients, sampling times were not the same.

Depths of 1 in 200,000 to 1 in 1 million T cells were the sequencing target. Some clones are missing from TCRdb's copy, which holds only in-frame ones; the method was immunoSEQ multiplex PCR. The profile covers 330,000 or so clones, with 67% appearing a single time and under 8% taken by the ten largest. This clone was recorded only once. No antigen is known for it. The germline gives CDR1 SGHAT, CDR2 FQNNGV. Trimming at V came to 6 bases and at J to 5 bases, leaving 8 bases not matched to a gene. The CDR3 loop spans 14 amino acids. The receptor was derived from a human donor with chronic lymphocytic leukemia. The source was PBMCs, collected after 36 months of ibrutinib treatment. The rearrangement links TRBV11-2 to TRBJ2-5; 8 bases are a match to TRBD2. CDR3 sequence (DNA): TGTGCCAGCAGTTCGGGACTAGTGCGCGAGACCCAGTACTTC. It yields the protein CASSSGLVRETQYF.